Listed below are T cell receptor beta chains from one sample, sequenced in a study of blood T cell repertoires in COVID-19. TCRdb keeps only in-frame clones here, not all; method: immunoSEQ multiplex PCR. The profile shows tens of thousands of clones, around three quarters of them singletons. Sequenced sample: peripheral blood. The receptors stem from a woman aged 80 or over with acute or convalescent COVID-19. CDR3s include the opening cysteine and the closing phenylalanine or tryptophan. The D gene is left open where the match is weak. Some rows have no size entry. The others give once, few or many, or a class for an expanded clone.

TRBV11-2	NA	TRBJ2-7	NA	CASSIQGPSYEQYF	TGTGCCAGCAGTATTCAGGGGCCGTCCTACGAGCAGTACTTC
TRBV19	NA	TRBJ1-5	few	CASSGQGHNQPQHF	TGTGCCAGTAGTGGCCAAGGACATAATCAGCCCCAGCATTTT
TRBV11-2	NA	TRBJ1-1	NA	CASSSFGLRNTEAFF	TGTGCCAGCAGCTCATTCGGACTAAGGAACACTGAAGCTTTCTTT
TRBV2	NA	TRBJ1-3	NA	CASSGTLSGNTIYF	TGTGCCAGCAGCGGGACACTCTCTGGAAACACCATATATTTT
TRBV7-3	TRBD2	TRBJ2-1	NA	CASSPSGGSYNEQFF	TGTGCCAGCAGCCCTAGCGGGGGGTCCTACAATGAGCAGTTCTTC
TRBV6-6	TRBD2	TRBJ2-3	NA	CASRTSGRQDTQYF	TGTGCCAGCAGGACTAGCGGGAGGCAAGATACGCAGTATTTT
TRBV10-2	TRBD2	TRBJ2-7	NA	CASSNPGTSGTYEQYF	TGCGCCAGCAGTAACCCCGGGACTAGCGGGACCTACGAGCAGTACTTC
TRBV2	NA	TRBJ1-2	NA	CASSPSYGYTF	TGTGCCAGCAGTCCGAGCTATGGCTACACCTTC
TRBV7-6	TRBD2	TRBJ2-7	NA	CASSSGTSGTYEQYF	TGTGCCAGCAGCTCAGGGACTAGCGGTACCTACGAGCAGTACTTC
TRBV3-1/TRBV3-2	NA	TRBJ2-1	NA	CASSPGNNEQFF	TGTGCCAGCAGCCCCGGGAACAATGAGCAGTTCTTC
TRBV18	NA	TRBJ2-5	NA	CASSPKTGETQYF	TGTGCCAGCTCACCAAAGACGGGAGAGACCCAGTACTTC
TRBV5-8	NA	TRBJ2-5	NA	CASSLQGRETQYF	TGTGCCAGCAGCTTACAGGGTCGAGAGACCCAGTACTTC
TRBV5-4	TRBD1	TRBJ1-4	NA	CASSLDRGSEKLFF	TGTGCCAGCAGCTTGGACAGGGGGAGCGAAAAACTGTTTTTT
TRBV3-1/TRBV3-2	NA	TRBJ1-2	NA	CASSHHEGGYTF	TGTGCCAGCAGCCACCACGAGGGTGGCTACACCTTC
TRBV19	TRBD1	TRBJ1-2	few	CASSILNRGGKGYTF	TGTGCCAGTAGTATATTGAACAGGGGGGGTAAGGGCTACACCTTC
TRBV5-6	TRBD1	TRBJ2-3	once	CATAGTGTDTQYF	TGTGCCACCGCCGGGACAGGGACAGATACGCAGTATTTT
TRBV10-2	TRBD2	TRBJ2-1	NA	CASSGVTSGRGSEQFF	TGCGCCAGCAGTGGGGTGACTAGCGGGAGAGGAAGTGAGCAGTTCTTC
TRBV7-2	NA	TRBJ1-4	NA	CASSLRGGGNEKLFF	TGTGCCAGCAGCTTGAGAGGGGGTGGTAATGAAAAACTGTTTTTT
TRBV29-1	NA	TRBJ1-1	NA	CSVGGRTGTEAFF	TGCAGCGTTGGGGGGCGGACGGGCACTGAAGCTTTCTTT
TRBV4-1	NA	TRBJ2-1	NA	CASSDFGGAPDNEQFF	TGCGCCAGCAGCGACTTTGGGGGGGCCCCTGACAATGAGCAGTTCTTC
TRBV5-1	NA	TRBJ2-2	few	CASSPGSTGELFF	TGCGCCAGCAGCCCAGGCTCCACCGGGGAGCTGTTTTTT
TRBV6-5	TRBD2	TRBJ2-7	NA	CALRDYYTYEQYF	TGTGCCTTACGGGACTACTACACCTACGAGCAGTACTTC
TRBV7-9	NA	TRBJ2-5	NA	CASSSGVKRAGLQETQYF	TGTGCCAGCAGCTCCGGAGTCAAGCGGGCCGGCCTCCAAGAGACCCAGTACTTC
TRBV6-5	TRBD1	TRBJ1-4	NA	CASTRPGQKEEKLFF	TGTGCCAGTACAAGACCGGGACAGAAGGAAGAAAAACTGTTTTTT
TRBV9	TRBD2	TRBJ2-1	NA	CASSVGGREEDEQFF	TGTGCCAGCAGCGTAGGCGGGAGGGAAGAGGATGAGCAGTTCTTC
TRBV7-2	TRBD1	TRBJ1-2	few	CASSLDAGGDYGYTF	TGTGCCAGCAGCTTAGATGCAGGGGGCGACTATGGCTACACCTTC
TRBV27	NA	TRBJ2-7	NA	CASSPLIGGDPHYEQYF	TGTGCCAGCAGCCCGCTCATAGGCGGGGATCCTCACTACGAGCAGTACTTC
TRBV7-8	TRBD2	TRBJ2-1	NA	CASRREGHEQFF	TGTGCCAGCAGGCGGGAGGGGCATGAGCAGTTCTTC
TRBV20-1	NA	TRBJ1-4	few	CSASREDEKLFF	TGCAGTGCTAGTCGGGAGGATGAAAAACTGTTTTTT
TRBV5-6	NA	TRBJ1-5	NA	CASSLAWGGEDNQPQHF	TGTGCCAGCAGCTTGGCCTGGGGAGGGGAGGACAATCAGCCCCAGCATTTT
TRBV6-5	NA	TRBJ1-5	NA	CASSSRGGDGNQPQHF	TGTGCCAGCAGTTCCCGCGGAGGGGATGGCAATCAGCCCCAGCATTTT
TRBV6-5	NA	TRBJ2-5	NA	CASSYGWGRETQYF	TGTGCCAGCAGTTATGGCTGGGGGCGAGAGACCCAGTACTTC
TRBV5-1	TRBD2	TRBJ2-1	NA	CASSLFGTSGAYNEQFF	TGCGCCAGCAGCTTGTTCGGGACTAGCGGAGCCTACAATGAGCAGTTCTTC
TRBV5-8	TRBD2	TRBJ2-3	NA	CASSLASGRYTDTQYF	TGTGCCAGCAGCTTGGCTAGCGGGAGATACACAGATACGCAGTATTTT
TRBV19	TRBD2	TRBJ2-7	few	CASSTTSGAYEQYF	TGTGCCAGTAGCACGACTAGCGGAGCCTACGAGCAGTACTTC
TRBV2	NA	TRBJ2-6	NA	CASSPQTGSAGANVLTF	TGTGCCAGCAGTCCACAGACAGGCTCGGCTGGGGCCAACGTCCTGACTTTC
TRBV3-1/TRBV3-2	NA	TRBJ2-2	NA	CASRRRGENTGELFF	TGTGCCAGCAGACGCCGCGGAGAGAACACCGGGGAGCTGTTTTTT
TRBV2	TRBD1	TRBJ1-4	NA	CASSYGQGEEKLFF	TGTGCCAGCAGCTATGGACAGGGCGAGGAAAAACTGTTTTTT
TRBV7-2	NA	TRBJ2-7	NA	CASSLTAYEQYF	TGTGCCAGCAGCTTAACGGCCTACGAGCAGTACTTC
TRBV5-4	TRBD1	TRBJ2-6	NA	CASSFPGQSSGANVLTF	TGTGCCAGCAGCTTCCCGGGACAGAGCTCTGGGGCCAACGTCCTGACTTTC
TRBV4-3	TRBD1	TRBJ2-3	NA	CASSRRTGSSTDTQYF	TGCGCCAGCAGCCGTAGGACAGGGTCCAGCACAGATACGCAGTATTTT